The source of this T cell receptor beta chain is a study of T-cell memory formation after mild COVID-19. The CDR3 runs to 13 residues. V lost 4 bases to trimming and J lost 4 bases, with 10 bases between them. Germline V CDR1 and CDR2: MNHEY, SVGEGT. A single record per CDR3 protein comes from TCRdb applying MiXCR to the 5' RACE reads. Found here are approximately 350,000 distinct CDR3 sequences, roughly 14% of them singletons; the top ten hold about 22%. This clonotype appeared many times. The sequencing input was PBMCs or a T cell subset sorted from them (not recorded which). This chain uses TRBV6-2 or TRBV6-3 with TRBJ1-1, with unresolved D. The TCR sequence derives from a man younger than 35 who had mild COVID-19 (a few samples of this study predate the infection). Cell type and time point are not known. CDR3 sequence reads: CASSFQDGTEAFF. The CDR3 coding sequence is TGTGCCAGCAGTTTTCAGGATGGCACTGAAGCTTTCTTT.